This T cell receptor beta chain was recorded in a study of blood T cells in healthy people across ages. General study points: Estimates of diversity drawn from one million T cells were considered underestimates. Strongly correlated with naive T cell percentage was TCR beta diversity. In long-lived donors, naive CD4+ cell counts and diversity exceeded those of aged donors.

This clonotype was found a few times. Antigen unknown. A much larger clone is a single base away; this may be a read error. Next came a second PCR, run for about 6 to 12 cycles, which used a sample-barcoded 5' primer along with a J-beta primer mix. Using its own MiXCR run on the 5' RACE reads, TCRdb lists one record per CDR3 protein. The sample lists 870,000 or so distinct CDR3 sequences, more than 25% occurring once. CDR3 size: 13 residues. V was clipped by 0 bases and J by 13 bases, with 13 bases between them. Germline V gives CDR1 LGHNA, CDR2 YNFKEQ. The chain couples TRBV4-2 to TRBJ2-1, with a possible D match to TRBD1 (6 bases). This clonotype was sampled from a woman older than 75 in good health. Specimen: blood. The CDR3 nucleotides read TGTGCCAGCAGCCAAGATCTGGGGGCTACACAGTTCTTC. It yields the protein CASSQDLGATQFF.